The rows below give T cell receptor beta chains drawn from one sample of a study of tumor and adjacent non-tumor tissue in lung cancer. MiXCR was run by TCRdb on the multiplex PCR reads, yielding one entry per CDR3 protein. Of roughly 81,000 distinct CDR3 sequences in the sample, 61% were seen once. The source material was lung tumor tissue. These TCRs come from a man between 65 and 79 years old with non-small cell lung cancer. Each CDR3 is given with its conserved first and last residue. Each record gives: D gene, clone size, J gene, V gene, CDR3 protein, CDR3 DNA. A D gene is named only where the DNA matches it firmly. Rows give clone size only sometimes, using once, few, many, or a class for an expanded clone.

D gene: TRBD1
clone size: many
J gene: TRBJ2-7
V gene: TRBV11-2
CDR3 protein: CASSHGTGPLNF
CDR3 DNA: TGTGCCAGCAGCCACGGGACAGGGCCCCTTAACTTC

D gene: TRBD2
clone size: NA
J gene: TRBJ2-7
V gene: TRBV11-2
CDR3 protein: CASRNAGTSGLMEQYF
CDR3 DNA: TGTGCCAGCAGGAACGCCGGCACTAGCGGTCTGATGGAGCAGTACTTC

D gene: NA
clone size: many
J gene: TRBJ2-1
V gene: TRBV11-2
CDR3 protein: CASSLQPGVSYNEQFF
CDR3 DNA: TGTGCCAGCAGCCTTCAGCCCGGGGTCTCCTACAATGAGCAGTTCTTC

D gene: NA
clone size: NA
J gene: TRBJ1-5
V gene: TRBV19
CDR3 protein: CASKVGQRSNQPQHF
CDR3 DNA: TGTGCCAGTAAGGTGGGGCAGCGGAGCAATCAGCCCCAGCATTTT

D gene: TRBD2
clone size: many
J gene: TRBJ2-7
V gene: TRBV6-5
CDR3 protein: CASRPRTSGLYEQYF
CDR3 DNA: TGTGCCAGCAGGCCCCGGACTAGCGGGCTATACGAGCAGTACTTC

D gene: TRBD1
clone size: once
J gene: TRBJ2-5
V gene: TRBV6-2/TRBV6-3
CDR3 protein: CASGPRQGQTQYF
CDR3 DNA: TGCGCCAGCGGCCCCAGACAGGGACAGACCCAGTACTTC

D gene: NA
clone size: NA
J gene: TRBJ2-3
V gene: TRBV29-1
CDR3 protein: CSVEHERPSTDTQYF
CDR3 DNA: TGCAGCGTTGAGCATGAGCGGCCTAGCACAGATACGCAGTATTTT

D gene: NA
clone size: NA
J gene: TRBJ1-5
V gene: TRBV11-3
CDR3 protein: CASSLGEGNYSNQHQHF
CDR3 DNA: TGTGCCAGCAGCTTAGGCGAGGGAAATTATAGCAATCAGCACCAGCATTTT

D gene: NA
clone size: NA
J gene: TRBJ2-7
V gene: TRBV11-2
CDR3 protein: CASGPTGYQQYF
CDR3 DNA: TGTGCTAGCGGCCCCACAGGGTACCAGCAGTACTTC

D gene: NA
clone size: NA
J gene: TRBJ2-3
V gene: TRBV29-1
CDR3 protein: CSVTEDWRVNTHYF
CDR3 DNA: TGCAGCGTTACGGAGGACTGGAGAGTCAATACGCACTATTTC

D gene: NA
clone size: NA
J gene: TRBJ2-2
V gene: TRBV10-1
CDR3 protein: CASSESTGGFGAGELFF
CDR3 DNA: TGCGCCAGTAGTGAGTCGACAGGAGGCTTCGGGGCCGGGGAGCTGTTTTTT

D gene: NA
clone size: NA
J gene: TRBJ1-2
V gene: TRBV5-4
CDR3 protein: CASSAGGVTLGIHGYTF
CDR3 DNA: TGTGCCAGCAGCGCTGGGGGGGTTACTCTCGGGATCCATGGGTACACCTTC

D gene: TRBD1
clone size: NA
J gene: TRBJ1-5
V gene: TRBV19
CDR3 protein: CACKKPNNRGNQPQHF
CDR3 DNA: TGTGCCTGTAAGAAGCCTAACAACAGGGGTAATCAGCCCCAGCATTTT

D gene: NA
clone size: many
J gene: TRBJ2-2
V gene: TRBV6-5
CDR3 protein: CASSYLNYDGELFF
CDR3 DNA: TGTGCCAGCAGTTACCTAAATTACGACGGGGAGCTGTTTTTT

D gene: NA
clone size: once
J gene: TRBJ2-7
V gene: TRBV6-2/TRBV6-3
CDR3 protein: CTSSYSNEQYF
CDR3 DNA: TGTACCAGCAGTTACTCGAACGAGCAGTACTTT

D gene: NA
clone size: NA
J gene: TRBJ1-2
V gene: TRBV6-1
CDR3 protein: CANSENTAGNYGYTF
CDR3 DNA: TGTGCCAACAGTGAAAATACAGCAGGGAACTATGGCTACACTTTC

D gene: NA
clone size: NA
J gene: TRBJ1-2
V gene: TRBV24-1
CDR3 protein: CATGPGGRYGYTF
CDR3 DNA: TGTGCCACGGGACCCGGAGGCCGCTATGGCTACACCTTC

D gene: NA
clone size: NA
J gene: TRBJ1-4
V gene: TRBV30
CDR3 protein: CAWTTGSERLFF
CDR3 DNA: TGTGCCTGGACCACAGGGTCGGAAAGACTGTTTTTT

D gene: TRBD2
clone size: NA
J gene: TRBJ2-5
V gene: TRBV20-1
CDR3 protein: CNARDWEGKEIQYF
CDR3 DNA: TGCAATGCTAGGGACTGGGAGGGGAAAGAGATCCAGTACTTC

D gene: TRBD1
clone size: many
J gene: TRBJ2-3
V gene: TRBV7-9
CDR3 protein: CASSPRTGADTQYF
CDR3 DNA: TGTGCCAGCAGCCCTAGGACAGGGGCAGATACGCAGTATTTT

D gene: TRBD2
clone size: NA
J gene: TRBJ2-3
V gene: TRBV5-4
CDR3 protein: CANSLAGRGRGTQYF
CDR3 DNA: TGTGCCAACAGCTTGGCCGGGCGCGGGAGGGGTACGCAGTATTTT

D gene: NA
clone size: NA
J gene: TRBJ1-2
V gene: TRBV11-2
CDR3 protein: CASSSNLRVPYGYTF
CDR3 DNA: TGTGCCAGCAGCTCGAACCTCCGGGTCCCCTATGGCTACACATTC

D gene: NA
clone size: NA
J gene: TRBJ1-2
V gene: TRBV28
CDR3 protein: CASSLGGNYSYTF
CDR3 DNA: TGTGCCAGCAGTTTAGGGGGGAACTATAGTTACACCTTC

D gene: NA
clone size: NA
J gene: TRBJ1-6
V gene: TRBV4-2
CDR3 protein: CTSSQAHGMNPSSPHHF
CDR3 DNA: TGTACCAGCAGCCAGGCACACGGAATGAACCCTAGTTCACCCCACCACTTT

D gene: NA
clone size: NA
J gene: TRBJ2-2
V gene: TRBV11-2
CDR3 protein: CASSLERYNTGELFF
CDR3 DNA: TGTGCCAGCAGCTTAGAAAGGTATAACACGGGGGAGCTGTTTTTT

D gene: TRBD2
clone size: NA
J gene: TRBJ2-1
V gene: TRBV11-2
CDR3 protein: CARNKLAGDLNEQFF
CDR3 DNA: TGTGCCAGGAACAAACTAGCGGGGGACCTCAATGAGCAGTTCTTC

D gene: TRBD1
clone size: many
J gene: TRBJ1-2
V gene: TRBV5-6
CDR3 protein: CASSFRTGADGYTF
CDR3 DNA: TGTGCCAGCAGCTTCCGGACAGGGGCGGATGGCTACACCTTC

D gene: NA
clone size: many
J gene: TRBJ2-5
V gene: TRBV11-3
CDR3 protein: CASSLTWGTQYF
CDR3 DNA: TGTGCCAGCAGCTTAACCTGGGGGACCCAGTACTTC

D gene: NA
clone size: NA
J gene: TRBJ1-5
V gene: TRBV6-1
CDR3 protein: CASTPMANSIQPRHF
CDR3 DNA: TGTGCCAGCACTCCGATGGCTAATAGCATTCAGCCCCGGCATTTT

D gene: NA
clone size: NA
J gene: TRBJ2-5
V gene: TRBV29-1
CDR3 protein: CSVQIQGFQEAQYF
CDR3 DNA: TGCAGCGTCCAAATTCAGGGCTTCCAAGAGGCCCAGTACTTC

D gene: NA
clone size: NA
J gene: TRBJ1-6
V gene: TRBV15
CDR3 protein: CATSRWTENSPLHF
CDR3 DNA: TGTGCCACCAGCCGCTGGACGGAGAATTCACCCCTCCACTTT

D gene: NA
clone size: once
J gene: TRBJ2-7
V gene: TRBV11-2
CDR3 protein: CASSPRTEGYEQYF
CDR3 DNA: TGTGCCAGTAGCCCAAGGACAGAGGGGTACGAGCAGTACTTC

D gene: NA
clone size: NA
J gene: TRBJ2-5
V gene: TRBV12-3/TRBV12-4
CDR3 protein: CASSRMGQGGETQYF
CDR3 DNA: TGTGCCAGCAGTCGGATGGGTCAGGGGGGTGAGACCCAGTACTTC

D gene: NA
clone size: NA
J gene: TRBJ2-3
V gene: TRBV5-1
CDR3 protein: CASSGDSQRPSTDTQYF
CDR3 DNA: TGCGCCAGCAGCGGGGACTCCCAGAGACCTAGCACAGATACGCAGTATTTT

D gene: TRBD2
clone size: once
J gene: TRBJ2-7
V gene: TRBV5-1
CDR3 protein: CAGSLGGLDEQYF
CDR3 DNA: TGCGCCGGCAGCTTGGGAGGGCTGGACGAGCAGTACTTC

D gene: TRBD1
clone size: NA
J gene: TRBJ2-3
V gene: TRBV12-3/TRBV12-4
CDR3 protein: CASSTRTGAEVTQYF
CDR3 DNA: TGTGCCAGCAGCACCCGGACAGGGGCTGAAGTTACGCAGTATTTT

D gene: NA
clone size: NA
J gene: TRBJ1-6
V gene: TRBV4-2
CDR3 protein: CASNQKFGSNSPLHF
CDR3 DNA: TGTGCCAGCAACCAAAAATTTGGTAGTAATTCACCCCTCCACTTT

D gene: NA
clone size: once
J gene: TRBJ2-3
V gene: TRBV11-3
CDR3 protein: CASSFGIENTDTQYF
CDR3 DNA: TGTGCCAGCAGCTTTGGGATAGAGAACACAGATACGCAGTATTTT

D gene: NA
clone size: few
J gene: TRBJ1-4
V gene: TRBV28
CDR3 protein: CASSLYPTANEKLFF
CDR3 DNA: TGTGCCAGCAGTTTATACCCAACCGCTAATGAAAAACTGTTTTTT

D gene: NA
clone size: NA
J gene: TRBJ2-5
V gene: TRBV20-1
CDR3 protein: CSARNREETQYF
CDR3 DNA: TGCAGTGCTAGAAACAGGGAAGAGACCCAGTACTTT

D gene: TRBD2
clone size: few
J gene: TRBJ2-3
V gene: TRBV5-1
CDR3 protein: CASSLTSGRADTQYF
CDR3 DNA: TGCGCCAGCAGCTTGACTAGCGGGAGGGCAGATACGCAGTATTTT

D gene: NA
clone size: few
J gene: TRBJ2-1
V gene: TRBV30
CDR3 protein: CASEEVGDEQFF
CDR3 DNA: TGTGCCTCTGAGGAGGTGGGCGATGAGCAGTTCTTC

D gene: NA
clone size: NA
J gene: TRBJ2-5
V gene: TRBV4-2
CDR3 protein: CASSATPATVQETHYF
CDR3 DNA: TGTGCTAGCAGCGCCACCCCAGCCACGGTACAAGAGACCCACTACTTC

D gene: NA
clone size: NA
J gene: TRBJ1-6
V gene: TRBV6-1
CDR3 protein: CASSELGKGSLLHF
CDR3 DNA: TGTGCTAGCAGTGAACTGGGGAAAGGTTCACTTCTCCACTTT

D gene: TRBD2
clone size: few
J gene: TRBJ2-7
V gene: TRBV2
CDR3 protein: CASSRSGTTYEQYF
CDR3 DNA: TGTGCCAGCAGTCGTAGCGGGACTACCTACGAGCAGTACTTC

D gene: TRBD1
clone size: few
J gene: TRBJ1-6
V gene: TRBV6-2/TRBV6-3
CDR3 protein: CVSSRGLGSPLHF
CDR3 DNA: TGTGTCAGCTCAAGGGGGCTGGGTTCACCCCTCCACTTT

D gene: NA
clone size: NA
J gene: TRBJ1-2
V gene: TRBV30
CDR3 protein: CARHEGGNTF
CDR3 DNA: TGTGCCCGGCATGAGGGAGGCAACACCTTC

D gene: NA
clone size: NA
J gene: TRBJ2-3
V gene: TRBV29-1
CDR3 protein: CSVRIPGPSRSTDTQYF
CDR3 DNA: TGCAGCGTTAGGATCCCCGGGCCCTCCAGGAGCACAGATACGCAGTATTTT

D gene: NA
clone size: NA
J gene: TRBJ1-1
V gene: TRBV29-1
CDR3 protein: CSVDPGHSSTEAFF
CDR3 DNA: TGCAGCGTCGACCCGGGACATTCGAGCACAGAAGCTTTCTTT

D gene: NA
clone size: NA
J gene: TRBJ2-7
V gene: TRBV5-6
CDR3 protein: CANSRVARREHYF
CDR3 DNA: TGTGCCAACAGCCGTGTTGCCAGGAGGGAGCACTACTTC

D gene: NA
clone size: many
J gene: TRBJ2-3
V gene: TRBV6-1
CDR3 protein: CASSEDLATQYF
CDR3 DNA: TGTGCCAGCAGTGAAGACCTAGCTACGCAGTATTTT

D gene: NA
clone size: NA
J gene: TRBJ2-7
V gene: TRBV7-9
CDR3 protein: CATSLAQGHERYF
CDR3 DNA: TGTGCCACCAGCTTAGCGCAGGGCCACGAGCGGTACTTC

D gene: NA
clone size: few
J gene: TRBJ1-2
V gene: TRBV5-1
CDR3 protein: CASSLSTANYGYTF
CDR3 DNA: TGCGCCAGCAGCTTGAGCACCGCGAACTATGGCTACACCTTC